The present T cell receptor beta chain was sequenced within a study of blood T cell repertoires in COVID-19. Turning to the study itself: PBMCs, B-cell-depleted T cells, or T cells provided the cDNA or gDNA that made up the material.

The table came from immunoSEQ multiplex PCR; TCRdb's copy has only in-frame clones and leaves some out. The sample contains approximately 170,000 clones, just over 90% of which appear only once. The Seattle site enrolled patients during active infection and followed them longitudinally. The origin of this receptor is a woman aged 60-75 years with COVID-19, enrolled during active disease. Sequencing was performed on peripheral blood.

CDR3 bases: TGTGCCAGTAGTAAGGACAGCTCTGGGGCCAACGTCCTGACTTTC. Its translation is CASSKDSSGANVLTF. This chain uses TRBV19 with TRBJ2-6; weak D call: TRBD1 (6 bases). V was cut by 4 bases and J by 0 bases, with 7 bases left in between. Germline-derived CDR1 and CDR2 are LNHDA and SQIVND (reference sequence). The CDR3 contains 15 residues.